This T cell receptor beta chain was documented in a study of T cells after posttransplantation cyclophosphamide. Findings and limits, study-wide: After PTCy, TRB diversity resembled that of CNI/methotrexate controls. Donor CD8+ memory clones often dominated recipient blood repertoires at later times. Blood and skin or GI T cell repertoires showed limited TRB overlap.

The CDR3 is 16 residues long. Germline V gives CDR1 MNHEY, CDR2 SMNVEV (reference sequence). V lost 5 bases to trimming and J lost 4 bases; unmatched junction nucleotides: 5. Methotrexate plus calcineurin inhibitor accompanied controls' myeloablative marrow transplants; sampling was 1 year later. Generated by immunoSEQ multiplex PCR, the TCRdb table keeps only in-frame clones and is missing some. The sample includes 15,000 to 19,000 clones, approximately 88% seen only once; the top ten take under 6%. Concerning this clone itself: The target antigen is unknown.

Sequenced here: PBMCs, sampled less than 400 days after allogeneic stem cell transplant with calcineurin inhibitor and methotrexate. The V and J genes are TRBV27 and TRBJ2-2; TRBD2 aligns across 12 bases. The receptor comes from a male patient younger than 30 who received an allogeneic stem cell transplant from a related donor, was CMV-positive, and had no GVHD. Among the T cells, some may be from the graft donor. CDR3 bases: TGTGCCAGCAGTCTAGGACTAGCGGGACCCACCGGGGAGCTGTTTTTT. This sequence encodes CASSLGLAGPTGELFF.